Sequencing of this T cell receptor (beta chain) was carried out in a study of cytomegalovirus exposure and HLA in healthy donors. Regarding the study as a whole: Most TCR sequences were rare, but some public TCRs occurred in many donors. Data from an earlier analysis indicated that most TCR beta V segments were productive either about 87% or about 30% of the time.

CDR3 length: 9 residues. In regard to this clone: Its antigen is as yet unknown.

The PCR contained 60 Vbeta and 13 Jbeta primers. TCRdb keeps only in-frame clones here, not all; method: immunoSEQ multiplex PCR. The profile shows about 120,000 clones, 60% to 80% of them singletons. Sequencing was performed on PBMCs. The gene calls are TRBV21-1 and TRBJ1-2. TRBV21-1 is noted as a pseudogene. This TCR derives from a male donor in good health and CMV-seronegative. The CDR3 sequence is CASREGYTF. DNA of the CDR3: TGTGCCAGCAGGGAGGGCTACACCTTC.